Described below is a single TCR beta chain sequence and its context. This receptor's antigen is unknown. No base quality information exists; no much larger clone differs at one position. TCRbeta CDR3 regions were amplified from genomic DNA using the immunoSEQ Assay, a bias-controlled multiplex PCR. The authors' pipeline ran thus. Nucleated cell counts per sample were estimated from amplification of reference gene primers within the assay. To quantify the absolute abundance of each unique TCRbeta CDR3 rearrangement, sequence reads were collapsed and filtered. Productive Simpson clonality was computed per sample as the square root of Simpson's diversity index over productive rearrangements. This is the immuneACCESS table as TCRdb keeps it, with only in-frame sequences that have V and J called. A part of the clones is gone; compared with another copy, unresolved V genes explain less than half, and the rest is unexplained. The V and J calls and clone size were taken over from that table, and D and trimming were inferred from the DNA. The sample table records about 380,000 clones; 87% of these occur just once. The ten largest clones take up 2.5% to 3% of the sample.

In the prospective study, participants were about 18 to 95 years old, resided in fewer than 25 geographic areas of the United States, and were enrolled through a virtual design. In the prospective study, cohorts were assigned on the basis of participant-reported clinical history obtained from a screening survey and a study questionnaire. ImmuneRACE Cohort 3 recovered participants were defined by two consecutive negative NP/OP PCR tests, healthcare professional clearance, or symptom resolution. In the prospective study, mobile phlebotomists collected whole blood, serum and a nasopharyngeal or oropharyngeal swab from each participant. Over an approximately two-month period, participants in the prospective study had the option of providing additional blood draws and questionnaires. Before DNA extraction, blood samples from the prospective study were shipped at room temperature or frozen. This sample was taken from a study of blood T cell repertoires in COVID-19 (dated by TCRdb to the early 2020s). Background on the whole study: Collaborator samples came from the United States, Italy and Spain and covered acute and convalescent phases of COVID-19. The prospective study material was composed of cDNA or gDNA derived from T cells, B-cell-depleted T cells, or PBMCs. Subjects who had been exposed to COVID-19, were actively infected with it, or had recovered from it provided the deeply sampled blood TCRbeta repertoires that made up the dataset. A freely available public database, intended as a resource for researchers studying the immune response to SARS-CoV-2, is where the repertoires were released. Samples came from the ongoing ImmuneRACE study (first 160 participants) plus 1,254 subjects from 6 global collaborators. Nearly every sample came with metadata listing a de-identified subject ID, COVID-19 status, age in years and sex. HLA class I and class II types, where available, came from metadata supplied by the sample provider rather than from assay-based typing. Broad study findings and their caveats: The amount of clinical and demographic metadata varied by source and participant and was provided uncurated.

Between the V and J ends, shortened by 8 bases and 1 base respectively, the junction contains 11 bases. Taken from cysteine to phenylalanine, the CDR3 has 13 residues. Here the CDR3 DNA is all that survives: 39 bases in frame from base 1. CDR1 and CDR2, per the germline V gene, are KGHSH and LQKENI. Sequenced material: PBMCs or T cells enriched from blood (not recorded which). The V gene is TRBV18 and the J gene is TRBJ2-5; the D region possibly corresponds to TRBD1 (6 bases align). The receptor's source is a woman between 25 and 40 years old who had recovered from COVID-19. The nucleotide sequence is given as TGTGCCAGCCAGCAGGGGAGCCAAGAGACCCAGTACTTC. The encoded protein is CASQQGSQETQYF.